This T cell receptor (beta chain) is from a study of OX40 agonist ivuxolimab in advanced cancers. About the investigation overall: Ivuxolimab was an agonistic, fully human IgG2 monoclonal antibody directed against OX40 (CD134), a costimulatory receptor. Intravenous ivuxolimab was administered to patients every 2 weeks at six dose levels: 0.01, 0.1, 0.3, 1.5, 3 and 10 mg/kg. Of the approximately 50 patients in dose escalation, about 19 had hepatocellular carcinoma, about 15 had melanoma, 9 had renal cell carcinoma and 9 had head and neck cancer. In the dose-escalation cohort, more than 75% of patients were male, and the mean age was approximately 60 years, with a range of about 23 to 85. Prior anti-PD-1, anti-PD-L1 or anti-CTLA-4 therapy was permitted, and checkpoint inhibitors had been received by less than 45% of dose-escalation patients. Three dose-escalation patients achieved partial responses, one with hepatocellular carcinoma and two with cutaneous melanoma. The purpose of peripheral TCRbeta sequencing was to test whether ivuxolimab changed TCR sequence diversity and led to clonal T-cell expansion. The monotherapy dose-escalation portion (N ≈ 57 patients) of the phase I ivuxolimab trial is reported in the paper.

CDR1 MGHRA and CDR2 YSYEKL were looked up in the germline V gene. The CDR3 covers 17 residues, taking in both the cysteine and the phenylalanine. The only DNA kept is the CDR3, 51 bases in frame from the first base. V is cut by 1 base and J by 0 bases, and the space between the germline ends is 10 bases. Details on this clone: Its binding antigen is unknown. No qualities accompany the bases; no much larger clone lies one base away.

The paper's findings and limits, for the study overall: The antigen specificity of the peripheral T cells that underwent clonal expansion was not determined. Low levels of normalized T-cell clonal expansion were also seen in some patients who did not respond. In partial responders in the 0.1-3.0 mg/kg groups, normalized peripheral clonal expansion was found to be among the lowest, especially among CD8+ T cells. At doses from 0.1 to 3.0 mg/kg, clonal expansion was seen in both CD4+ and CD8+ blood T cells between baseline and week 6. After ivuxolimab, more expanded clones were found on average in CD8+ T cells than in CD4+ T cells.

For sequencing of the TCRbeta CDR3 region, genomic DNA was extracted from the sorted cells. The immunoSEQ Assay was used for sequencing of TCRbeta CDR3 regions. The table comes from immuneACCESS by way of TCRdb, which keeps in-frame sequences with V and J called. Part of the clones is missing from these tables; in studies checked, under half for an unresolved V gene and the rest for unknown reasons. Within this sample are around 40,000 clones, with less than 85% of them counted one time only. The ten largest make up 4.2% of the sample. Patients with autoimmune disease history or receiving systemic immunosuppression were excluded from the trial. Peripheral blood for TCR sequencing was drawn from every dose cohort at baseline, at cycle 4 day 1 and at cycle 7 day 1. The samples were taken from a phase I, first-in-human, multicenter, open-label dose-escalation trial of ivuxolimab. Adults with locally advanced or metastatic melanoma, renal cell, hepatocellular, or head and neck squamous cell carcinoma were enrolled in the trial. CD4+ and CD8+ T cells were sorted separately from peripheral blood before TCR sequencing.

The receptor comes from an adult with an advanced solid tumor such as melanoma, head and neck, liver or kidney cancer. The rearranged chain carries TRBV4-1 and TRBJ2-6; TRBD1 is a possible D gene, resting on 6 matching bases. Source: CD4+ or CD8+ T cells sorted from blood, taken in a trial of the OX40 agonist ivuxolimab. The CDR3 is CASSQGTVSSGANVLTF. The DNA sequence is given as TGCGCCAGCAGCCAAGGGACAGTGAGCTCTGGGGCCAACGTCCTGACTTTC.